Listed below are T cell receptor beta chains from one sample, sequenced in a study of cytomegalovirus exposure and HLA in healthy donors. Repertoires were generated with immunoSEQ multiplex PCR, while TCRdb's copy carries only in-frame clones and drops some. The table shows about 56,000 clones, with 85% to 95% occurring only once. Input material: PBMCs. These TCRs come from a woman aged 18-30 years in good health and CMV-seropositive. Both conserved end residues are part of each CDR3. Some rows have no size entry. The others give once, few or many, or a class for an expanded clone.

clone size,J gene,V gene,CDR3 protein
NA,TRBJ1-1,TRBV28,CASSPLSAREAFF
NA,TRBJ2-2,TRBV27,CASRQPQGADTGELFF
NA,TRBJ2-7,TRBV5-4,CASSQGQGANEQYF
NA,TRBJ2-3,TRBV9,CASSPLRGGVYTDTQYF
NA,TRBJ2-1,TRBV6-5,CASSFHSGGAGNEQFF
NA,TRBJ1-5,TRBV6-1,CASSNRDSNQPQHF
NA,TRBJ1-4,TRBV4-1,CASSQRDFRDSGEKLFF
NA,TRBJ1-2,TRBV7-2,CASSADSFNYGYTF
NA,TRBJ2-1,TRBV2,CASSEILGTSQDNEQFF
NA,TRBJ2-7,TRBV6-5,CASRSGQGPREQYF
NA,TRBJ2-2,TRBV10-1,CASSPGQKAGELFF
NA,TRBJ1-6,TRBV2,CASSVWTGNSPLHF
NA,TRBJ2-3,TRBV27,CASSLYLAGGTDTQYF
NA,TRBJ1-2,TRBV28,CASSTDRDGYTF
NA,TRBJ1-5,TRBV6-1,CASSDGGGGNQPQHF
NA,TRBJ1-4,TRBV10-1,CASTRRQVGNEKLFF
NA,TRBJ2-7,TRBV28,CATLTGGGSYEQYF
NA,TRBJ1-1,TRBV27,CASSKRQGGFGTNTEAFF
NA,TRBJ1-5,TRBV6-5,CASSYSQYSNQPQHF
many,TRBJ1-2,TRBV6-5,CASSYQGAVGYTF
NA,TRBJ1-2,TRBV7-9,CASSVTGLGGYTF
NA,TRBJ1-1,TRBV5-5,CASSLDDRPMMAEAFF
NA,TRBJ1-2,TRBV11-2,CASSLERGPGYTF
NA,TRBJ2-2,TRBV4-3,CASRPYLAGNTGELFF
NA,TRBJ1-1,TRBV5-1,CASSPGQEVTEAFF
NA,TRBJ1-5,TRBV6-1,CASSAQTSLISNQPQHF
NA,TRBJ2-5,TRBV29-1,CSVTWTIQETQYF
few,TRBJ1-1,TRBV10-1,CASKDSEDRAFF
NA,TRBJ1-6,TRBV7-2,CASSFRDNSPLHF
NA,TRBJ1-6,TRBV2,CASSLDRVNSPLHF
NA,TRBJ2-5,TRBV5-1,CASSSGLVGETQYF
once,TRBJ2-5,TRBV27,CASKTTGGQETQYF
NA,TRBJ2-7,TRBV30,CAYRDRGYEQYF
once,TRBJ2-4,TRBV27,CASSYSAKNIQYF
NA,TRBJ1-5,TRBV19,CASSIPLPGAGGQPQHF
NA,TRBJ1-6,TRBV4-3,CASSQDFLQTYNSPLHF
NA,TRBJ2-7,TRBV27,CASKPRPLTYEQYF
NA,TRBJ2-7,TRBV10-3,CAISELAGNSYEQYF
few,TRBJ2-1,TRBV10-1,CASILQGAFNEQFF
NA,TRBJ1-4,TRBV11-2,CASSRITGGDEKLFF
NA,TRBJ1-5,TRBV30,CAWSVKSYSNQPQHF
NA,TRBJ1-5,TRBV6-1,CASSEWGAGNQPQHF
NA,TRBJ2-5,TRBV1,CTSSHTSGGETQYF
NA,TRBJ2-1,TRBV7-9,CASVLLAGGNEQFF
once,TRBJ2-1,TRBV4-3,CASSQDRVGNEQFF
NA,TRBJ2-5,TRBV7-9,CASSSLGEHQETQYF